This entry concerns a single T cell receptor (beta chain). In the original analysis: Estimation of nucleated cell counts relied on the amplification of reference gene primers. Profiling relied on immunoSEQ multiplex PCR, and the TCRdb table lists in-frame clones only, not all of them. V, J and clone size were drawn from that table, and D and trimming were deduced from the DNA. The table shows under 100,000 clones, with roughly 90% occurring only once. V was cut by 3 bases and J by 0 bases, with 8 bases left in between. The germline V gene encodes CDR1 MNHEY and CDR2 SMNVEV (reference sequence). The CDR3 has 14 residues. This entry is derived from a study of blood T cell repertoires in COVID-19. Study-wide context: The samples span acute and convalescent COVID-19 from the United States, Italy and Spain. PBMCs, B-cell-depleted T cells, or T cells were the source of the cDNA or gDNA that made up the material.

V usage is TRBV27 and J usage is TRBJ1-1, with D tentatively TRBD1 (5 bases). The source material was peripheral blood. The receptor was derived from a man aged 45-65 years with active COVID-19. CDR3 nucleotide sequence: TGTGCCAGCAGTTTTCAGGGCATGAACACTGAAGCTTTCTTT. Residues: CASSFQGMNTEAFF.